This T cell receptor beta chain was captured by sequencing in a study of OX40 agonist ivuxolimab in advanced cancers. As for the study in general: Patients assigned to dose escalation were diagnosed with hepatocellular carcinoma, melanoma, renal cell or head and neck cancer. Averaging 60 years in age, with a range of roughly 20 to 80, the cohort was more than 75% male.

Here immunoSEQ multiplex PCR was the method, and the copy in TCRdb shows in-frame clones only, minus some. In the table there are approximately 110,000 clones, roughly 90% of which are singletons. Findings and limits, study-wide: CD4+ T cells averaged fewer expanded clones than CD8+ T cells. Clonal expansion among partial responders at 0.1-3.0 mg/kg ranked near the lowest.

Germline assignment: CDR1 MDHEN and CDR2 SYDVKM. The CDR3 is 14 amino acids. Trimming shortened V by 4 bases and J by 3 bases, and 12 bases separated the two germline ends. Remarks on this clone: What it recognizes is unknown.

The sequences come from CD4+ or CD8+ T cells sorted from blood, collected in a trial of the OX40 agonist ivuxolimab. This TCR came from an adult with an advanced solid tumor such as melanoma, head and neck, liver or kidney cancer. V usage is TRBV28 and J usage is TRBJ1-2; possibly TRBD1 for D (6 bases). In DNA, the CDR3 is TGTGCCAGCAGTTCAGGGGTCGTTGACTATGGCTACACCTTC. It encodes CASSSGVVDYGYTF.